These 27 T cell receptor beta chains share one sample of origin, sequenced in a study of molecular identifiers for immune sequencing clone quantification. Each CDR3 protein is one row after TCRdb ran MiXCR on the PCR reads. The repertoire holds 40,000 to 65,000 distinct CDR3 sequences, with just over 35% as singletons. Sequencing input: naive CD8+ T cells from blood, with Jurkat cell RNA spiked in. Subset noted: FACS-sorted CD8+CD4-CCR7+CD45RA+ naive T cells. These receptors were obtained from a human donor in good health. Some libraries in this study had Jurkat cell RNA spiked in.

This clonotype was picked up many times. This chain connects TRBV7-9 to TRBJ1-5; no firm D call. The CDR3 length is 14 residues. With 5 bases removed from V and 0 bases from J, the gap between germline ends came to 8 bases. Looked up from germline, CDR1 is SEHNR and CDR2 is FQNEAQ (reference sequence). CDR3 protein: CASSEENSNQPQHF. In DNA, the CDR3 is TGTGCCAGCAGCGAGGAGAATAGCAATCAGCCCCAGCATTTT.

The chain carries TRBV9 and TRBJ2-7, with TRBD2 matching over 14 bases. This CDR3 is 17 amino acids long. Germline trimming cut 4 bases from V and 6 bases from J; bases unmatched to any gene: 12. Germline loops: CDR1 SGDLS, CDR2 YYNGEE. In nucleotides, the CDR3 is TGTGCCAGCAGCACACCCGTTCGACTAGCGGGAGGGGCCGAGCAGTACTTC. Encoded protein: CASSTPVRLAGGAEQYF. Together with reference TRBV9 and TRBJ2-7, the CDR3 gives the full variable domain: DSGVTQTPKHLITATGQRVTLRCSPRSGDLSVYWYQQSLDQGLQFLIQYYNGEERAKGNILERFSAQQFPDLHSELNLSSLELGDSALYFCASSTPVRLAGGAEQYFGPGTRLTVT.

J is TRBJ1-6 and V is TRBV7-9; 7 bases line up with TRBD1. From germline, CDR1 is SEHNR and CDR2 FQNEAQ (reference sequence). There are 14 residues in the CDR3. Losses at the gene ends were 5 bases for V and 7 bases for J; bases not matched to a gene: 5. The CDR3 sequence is CASSPPGQNSPLHF. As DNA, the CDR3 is TGTGCCAGCAGCCCTCCGGGACAGAATTCACCCCTCCACTTT.

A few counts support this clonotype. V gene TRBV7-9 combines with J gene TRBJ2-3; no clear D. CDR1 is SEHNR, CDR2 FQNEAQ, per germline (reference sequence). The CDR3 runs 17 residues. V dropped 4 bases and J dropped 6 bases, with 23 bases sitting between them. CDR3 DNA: TGTGCCAGCAGCTCCCTCCAGGTCAGCCGTGTGTTGGATACGCAGTATTTT. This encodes CASSSLQVSRVLDTQYF.

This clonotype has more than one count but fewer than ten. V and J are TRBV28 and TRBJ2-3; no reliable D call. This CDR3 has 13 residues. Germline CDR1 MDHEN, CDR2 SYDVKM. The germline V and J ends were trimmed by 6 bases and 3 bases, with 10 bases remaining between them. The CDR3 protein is CASSAVGTDTQYF. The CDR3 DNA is TGTGCCAGCAGCGCCGTAGGTACAGATACGCAGTATTTT.

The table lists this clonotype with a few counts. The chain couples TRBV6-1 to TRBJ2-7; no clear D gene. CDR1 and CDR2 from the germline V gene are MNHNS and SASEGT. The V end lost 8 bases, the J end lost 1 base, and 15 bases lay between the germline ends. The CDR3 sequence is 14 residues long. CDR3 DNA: TGTGCCAGCCTGTCCCCCCCCCCTTCCTACGAGCAGTACTTC. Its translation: CASLSPPPSYEQYF.

Here the CDR3 reads CATITGASYNEQFF. The DNA of the CDR3 is TGTGCCACTATCACAGGGGCCTCCTACAATGAGCAGTTCTTC. The rearrangement uses TRBV2 and TRBJ2-1, with 7 bases that match TRBD1. The ends lost 10 bases at V and 0 bases at J; junction bases unmatched: 6. The CDR3 runs 14 residues. Germline V CDR1 and CDR2: SNHLY, FYNNEI. The whole variable domain, filled in from reference TRBV2 and TRBJ2-1, reads EPEVTQTPSHQVTQMGQEVILRCVPISNHLYFYWYRQILGQKVEFLVSFYNNEISEKSEIFDDQFSVERPDGSNFTLKIRSTKLEDSAMYFCATITGASYNEQFFGPGTRLTVL.

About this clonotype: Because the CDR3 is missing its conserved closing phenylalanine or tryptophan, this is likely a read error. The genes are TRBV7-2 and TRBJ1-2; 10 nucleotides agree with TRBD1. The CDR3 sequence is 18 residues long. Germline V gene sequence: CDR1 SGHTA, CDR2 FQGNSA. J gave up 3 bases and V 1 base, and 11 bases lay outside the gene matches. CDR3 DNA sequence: TGTGCCAGCAGCTTAGACCCGGACAGGGGGGCTTACGACTATGGCTACACCTAC. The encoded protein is CASSLDPDRGAYDYGYTY.

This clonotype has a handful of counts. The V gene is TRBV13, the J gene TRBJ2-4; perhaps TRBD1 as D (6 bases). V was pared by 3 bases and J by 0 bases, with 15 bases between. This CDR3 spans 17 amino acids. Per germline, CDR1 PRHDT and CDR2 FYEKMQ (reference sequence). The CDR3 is CASSFWGQGPAKNIQYF. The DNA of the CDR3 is TGTGCCAGCAGCTTCTGGGGGCAGGGCCCAGCCAAAAACATTCAGTACTTC.

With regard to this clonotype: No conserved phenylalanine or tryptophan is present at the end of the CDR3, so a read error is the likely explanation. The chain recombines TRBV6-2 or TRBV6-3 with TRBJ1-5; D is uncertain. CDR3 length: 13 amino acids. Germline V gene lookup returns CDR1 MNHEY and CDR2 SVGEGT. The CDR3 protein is CASKDHSNLPQHI. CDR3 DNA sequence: TGTGCCAGCAAGGACCATAGCAATCTGCCCCAGCATATT.

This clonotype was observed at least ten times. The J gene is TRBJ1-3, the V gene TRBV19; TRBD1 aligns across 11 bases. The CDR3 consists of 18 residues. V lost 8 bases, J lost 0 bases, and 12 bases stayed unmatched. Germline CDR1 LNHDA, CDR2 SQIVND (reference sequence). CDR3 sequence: CASLGTGGPTVSGNTIYF. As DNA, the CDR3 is TGTGCCAGTCTTGGGACAGGGGGACCAACCGTCTCTGGAAACACCATATATTTT.

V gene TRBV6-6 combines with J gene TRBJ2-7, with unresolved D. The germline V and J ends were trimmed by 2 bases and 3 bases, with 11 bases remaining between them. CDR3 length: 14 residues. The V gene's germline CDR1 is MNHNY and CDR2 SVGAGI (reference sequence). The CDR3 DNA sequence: TGTGCCAGCAGTTACCTACGCAGCTACTACGAGCAGTACTTC. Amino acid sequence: CASSYLRSYYEQYF.

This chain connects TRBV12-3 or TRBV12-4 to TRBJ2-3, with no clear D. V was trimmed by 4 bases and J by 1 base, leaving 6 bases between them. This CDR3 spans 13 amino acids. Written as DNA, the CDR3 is TGTGCCAGCAGTTCTACCGGCACAGATACGCAGTATTTT. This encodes CASSSTGTDTQYF.

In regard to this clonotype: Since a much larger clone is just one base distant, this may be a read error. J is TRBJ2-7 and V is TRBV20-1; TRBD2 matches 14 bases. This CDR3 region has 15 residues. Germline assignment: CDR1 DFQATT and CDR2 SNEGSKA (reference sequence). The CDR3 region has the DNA TGCAGTGCCTCGGGGTGGGGACTAGCGGGAGACGAGCAGTGCTTC. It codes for CSASGWGLAGDEQCF.

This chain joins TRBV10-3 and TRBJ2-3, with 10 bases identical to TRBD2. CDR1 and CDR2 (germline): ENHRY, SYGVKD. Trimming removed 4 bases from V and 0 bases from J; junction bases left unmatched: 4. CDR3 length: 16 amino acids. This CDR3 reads CAISGATSGSTDTQYF. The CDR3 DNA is TGTGCCATCAGTGGAGCGACTAGCGGGAGCACAGATACGCAGTATTTT.

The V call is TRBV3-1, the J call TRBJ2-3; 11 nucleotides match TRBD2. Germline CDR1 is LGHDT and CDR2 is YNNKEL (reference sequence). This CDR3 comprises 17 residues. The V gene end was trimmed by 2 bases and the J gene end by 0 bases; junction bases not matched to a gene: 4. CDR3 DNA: TGTGCCAGCAGCCAATCCCCTAGCGGGAGGAGCACAGATACGCAGTATTTT. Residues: CASSQSPSGRSTDTQYF.

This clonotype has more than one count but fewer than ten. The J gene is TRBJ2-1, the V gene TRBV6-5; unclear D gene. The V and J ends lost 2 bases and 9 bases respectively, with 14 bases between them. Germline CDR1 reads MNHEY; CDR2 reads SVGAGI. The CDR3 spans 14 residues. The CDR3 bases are TGTGCCAGCAGTTACGCGCAATTAGCCGGTGAGCAGTTCTTC. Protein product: CASSYAQLAGEQFF.

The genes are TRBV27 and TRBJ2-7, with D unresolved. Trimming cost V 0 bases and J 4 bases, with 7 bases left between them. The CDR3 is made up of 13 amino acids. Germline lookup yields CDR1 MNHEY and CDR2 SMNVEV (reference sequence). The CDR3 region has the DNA TGTGCCAGCAGTTTATCCCCCTATTACGAGCAGTACTTC. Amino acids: CASSLSPYYEQYF.

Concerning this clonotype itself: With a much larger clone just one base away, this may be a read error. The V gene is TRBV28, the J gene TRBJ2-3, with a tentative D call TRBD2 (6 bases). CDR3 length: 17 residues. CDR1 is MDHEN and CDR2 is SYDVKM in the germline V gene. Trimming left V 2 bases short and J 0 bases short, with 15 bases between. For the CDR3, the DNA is TGTGCCAGCAGTTTAACGCTAGCGTGGTCTAGCACAGATACGCAGTATTTT. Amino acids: CASSLTLAWSSTDTQYF.

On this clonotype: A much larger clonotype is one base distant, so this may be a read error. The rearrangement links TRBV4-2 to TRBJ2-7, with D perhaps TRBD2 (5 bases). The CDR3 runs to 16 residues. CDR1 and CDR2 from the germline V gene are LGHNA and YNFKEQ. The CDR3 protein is CASSQDPGMSSYAQYF. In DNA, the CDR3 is TGTGCCAGCAGCCAAGATCCGGGGATGAGCTCCTACGCGCAGTACTTC.

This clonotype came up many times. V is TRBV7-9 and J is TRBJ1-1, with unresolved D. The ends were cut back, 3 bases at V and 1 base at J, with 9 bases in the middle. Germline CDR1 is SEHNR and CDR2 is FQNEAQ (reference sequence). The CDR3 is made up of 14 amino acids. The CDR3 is CASSFSQTNTEAFF. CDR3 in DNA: TGTGCCAGCAGCTTTTCCCAGACGAACACTGAAGCTTTCTTT.

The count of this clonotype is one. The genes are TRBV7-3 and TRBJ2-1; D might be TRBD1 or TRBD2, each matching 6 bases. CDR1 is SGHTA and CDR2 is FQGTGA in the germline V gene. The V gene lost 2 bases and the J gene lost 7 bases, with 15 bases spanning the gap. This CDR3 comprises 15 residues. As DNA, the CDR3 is TGTGCCAGCAGCTTACGGATCGGGGGCAGAAATGAGCAGTTCTTC. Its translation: CASSLRIGGRNEQFF.

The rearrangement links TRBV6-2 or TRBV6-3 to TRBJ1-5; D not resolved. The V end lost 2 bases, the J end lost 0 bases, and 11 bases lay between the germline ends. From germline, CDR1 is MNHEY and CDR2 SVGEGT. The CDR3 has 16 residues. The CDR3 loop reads CASSYTGHYSNQPQHF. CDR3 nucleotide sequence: TGTGCCAGCAGTTACACCGGTCACTATAGCAATCAGCCCCAGCATTTT.

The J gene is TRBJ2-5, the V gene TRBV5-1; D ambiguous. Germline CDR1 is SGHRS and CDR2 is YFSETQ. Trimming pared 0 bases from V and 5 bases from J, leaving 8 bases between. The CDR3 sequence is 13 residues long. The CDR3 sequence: CASSLGLGETQYF. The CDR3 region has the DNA TGCGCCAGCAGCTTGGGCCTCGGGGAGACCCAGTACTTC.

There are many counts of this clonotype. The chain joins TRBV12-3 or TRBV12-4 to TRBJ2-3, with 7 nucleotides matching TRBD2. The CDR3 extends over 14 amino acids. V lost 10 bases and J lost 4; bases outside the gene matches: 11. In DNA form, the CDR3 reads TGTGCCACAAAGGGTAGCGGGCGCGCAGATACGCAGTATTTT. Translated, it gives CATKGSGRADTQYF.

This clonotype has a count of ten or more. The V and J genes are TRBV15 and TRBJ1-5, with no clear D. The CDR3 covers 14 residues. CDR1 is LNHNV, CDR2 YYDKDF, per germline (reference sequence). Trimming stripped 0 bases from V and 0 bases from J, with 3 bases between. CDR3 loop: CATSRDFSNQPQHF. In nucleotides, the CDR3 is TGTGCCACCAGCAGAGATTTTAGCAATCAGCCCCAGCATTTT.

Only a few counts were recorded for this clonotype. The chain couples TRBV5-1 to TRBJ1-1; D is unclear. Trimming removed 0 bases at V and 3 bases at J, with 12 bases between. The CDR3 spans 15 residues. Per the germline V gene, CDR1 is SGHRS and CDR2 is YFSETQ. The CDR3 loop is CASSLVGLPDTEAFF. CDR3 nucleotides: TGCGCCAGCAGCTTGGTAGGACTTCCAGACACTGAAGCTTTCTTT.